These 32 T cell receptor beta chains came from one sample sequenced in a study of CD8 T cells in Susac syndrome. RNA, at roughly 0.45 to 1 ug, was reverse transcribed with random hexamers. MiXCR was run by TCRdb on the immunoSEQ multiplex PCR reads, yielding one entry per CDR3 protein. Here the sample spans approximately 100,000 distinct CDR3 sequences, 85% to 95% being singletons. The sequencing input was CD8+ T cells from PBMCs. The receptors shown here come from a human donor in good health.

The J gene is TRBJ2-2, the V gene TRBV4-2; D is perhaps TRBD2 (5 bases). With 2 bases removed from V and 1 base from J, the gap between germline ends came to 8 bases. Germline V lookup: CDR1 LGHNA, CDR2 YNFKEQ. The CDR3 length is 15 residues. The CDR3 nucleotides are TGTGCCAGCAGCCAACCGGGATGGAACACCGGGGAGCTGTTTTTT. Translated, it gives CASSQPGWNTGELFF.

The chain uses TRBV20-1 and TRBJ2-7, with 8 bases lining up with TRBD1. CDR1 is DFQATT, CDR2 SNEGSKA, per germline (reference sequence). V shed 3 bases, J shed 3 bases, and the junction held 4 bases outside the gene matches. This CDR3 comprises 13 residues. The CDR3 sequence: CSARTGARYEQYF. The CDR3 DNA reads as TGCAGTGCTAGGACAGGGGCTCGCTACGAGCAGTACTTC.

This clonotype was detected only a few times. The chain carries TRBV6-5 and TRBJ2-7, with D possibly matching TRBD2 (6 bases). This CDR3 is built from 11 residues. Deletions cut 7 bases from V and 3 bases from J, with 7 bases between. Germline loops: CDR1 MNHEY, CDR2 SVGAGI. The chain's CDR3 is CASTEGYEQYF. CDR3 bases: TGTGCCAGCACGGAGGGCTACGAGCAGTACTTC.

CDR3 amino acids: CASSPSGLDRLSTEAFF. CDR3 coding DNA: TGTGCCAGCTCACCATCGGGACTGGACCGCCTGTCCACTGAAGCTTTCTTT. The V call is TRBV18, the J call TRBJ1-1, with D possibly TRBD1 on 5 matching bases. The CDR3 is 17 amino acids. The germline V gene encodes CDR1 KGHSH and CDR2 LQKENI. V was clipped by 2 bases and J by 4 bases, with 20 bases between them.

This CDR3 is CSAPQENQPQHF. CDR3 nucleotide sequence: TGCAGTGCCCCCCAGGAGAATCAGCCCCAGCATTTT. This chain joins TRBV20-1 and TRBJ1-5; unclear D gene. The CDR3 runs to 12 residues. Trimming took off 6 bases at V and 4 bases at J, with 10 bases between the two ends. Germline V gives CDR1 DFQATT, CDR2 SNEGSKA (reference sequence).

CDR3 nucleotides: TGTGCCAGCAGCCGGGGGACAGCTAATTCACCCCTCCACTTT. Translation gives CASSRGTANSPLHF. The genes are TRBV7-2 and TRBJ1-6, with 7 bases identical to TRBD1. CDR3 length: 14 residues. V was pared by 5 bases and J by 6 bases, with 4 bases of the junction left unmatched. Germline assignment: CDR1 SGHTA and CDR2 FQGNSA. The variable domain in full, with the rest retrieved from reference TRBV7-2 and TRBJ1-6, is GAGVSQSPSNKVTEKGKDVELRCDPISGHTALYWYRQSLGQGLEFLIYFQGNSAPDKSGLPSDRFSAERTGGSVSTLTIQRTQQEDSAVYLCASSRGTANSPLHFGNGTRLTVT.

CDR3 loop: CASSPGGRGVETQYF. The CDR3 nucleotides are TGTGCCAGCAGCCCCGGGGGACGGGGGGTGGAGACCCAGTACTTC. The chain combines TRBV7-2 with TRBJ2-5; 7 nucleotides agree with TRBD2. This CDR3 spans 15 amino acids. V lost 5 bases and J lost 5; bases outside the gene matches: 11. Germline CDR1 SGHTA, CDR2 FQGNSA.

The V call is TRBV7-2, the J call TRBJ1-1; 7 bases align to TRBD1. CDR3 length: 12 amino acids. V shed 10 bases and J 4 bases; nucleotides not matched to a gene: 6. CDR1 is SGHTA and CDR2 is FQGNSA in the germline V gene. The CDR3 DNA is TGTGCCACCACCGACAGGGTCACTGAAGCTTTCTTT. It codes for CATTDRVTEAFF.

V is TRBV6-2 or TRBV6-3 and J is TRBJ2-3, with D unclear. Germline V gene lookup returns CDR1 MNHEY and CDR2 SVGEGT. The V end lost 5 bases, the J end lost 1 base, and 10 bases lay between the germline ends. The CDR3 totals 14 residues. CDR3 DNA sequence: TGTGCCAGCAGTCTGACACGAGGCACAGATACGCAGTATTTT. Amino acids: CASSLTRGTDTQYF.

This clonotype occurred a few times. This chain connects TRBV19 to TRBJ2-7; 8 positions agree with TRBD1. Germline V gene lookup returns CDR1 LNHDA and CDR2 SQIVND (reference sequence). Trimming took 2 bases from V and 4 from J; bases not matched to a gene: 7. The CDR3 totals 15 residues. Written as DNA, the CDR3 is TGTGCCAGTAGTATAAATGGAAACAGGGGGTACGAGCAGTACTTC. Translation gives CASSINGNRGYEQYF. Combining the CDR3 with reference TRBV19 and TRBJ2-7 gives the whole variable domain DGGITQSPKYLFRKEGQNVTLSCEQNLNHDAMYWYRQDPGQGLRLIYYSQIVNDFQKGDIAEGYSVSREKKESFPLTVTSAQKNPTAFYLCASSINGNRGYEQYFGPGTRLTVT.

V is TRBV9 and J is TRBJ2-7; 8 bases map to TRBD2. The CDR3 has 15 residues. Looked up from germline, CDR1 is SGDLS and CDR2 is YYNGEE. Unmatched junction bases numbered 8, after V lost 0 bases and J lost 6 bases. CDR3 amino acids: CASSVAVDGGGEQYF. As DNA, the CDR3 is TGTGCCAGCAGCGTAGCGGTGGACGGGGGGGGCGAGCAGTACTTC.

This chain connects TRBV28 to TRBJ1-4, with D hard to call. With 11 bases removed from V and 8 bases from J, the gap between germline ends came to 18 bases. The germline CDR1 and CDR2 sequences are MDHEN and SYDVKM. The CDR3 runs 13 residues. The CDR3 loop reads CACRGGHYEKLFF. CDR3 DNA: TGTGCCTGCCGGGGAGGGCATTACGAAAAACTGTTTTTT.

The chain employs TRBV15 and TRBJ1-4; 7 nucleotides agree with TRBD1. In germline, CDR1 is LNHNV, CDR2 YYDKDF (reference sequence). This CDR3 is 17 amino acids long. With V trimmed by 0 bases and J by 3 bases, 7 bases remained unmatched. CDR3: CATSRDMTGQANEKLFF. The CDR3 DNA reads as TGTGCCACCAGCAGAGATATGACAGGACAGGCTAATGAAAAACTGTTTTTT.

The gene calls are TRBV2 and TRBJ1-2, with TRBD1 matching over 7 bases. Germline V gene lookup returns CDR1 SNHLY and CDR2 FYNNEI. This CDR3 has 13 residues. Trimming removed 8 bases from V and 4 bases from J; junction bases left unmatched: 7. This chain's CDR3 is CASALTGAYGYTF. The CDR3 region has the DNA TGTGCCAGCGCGCTCACAGGGGCCTATGGCTACACCTTC.

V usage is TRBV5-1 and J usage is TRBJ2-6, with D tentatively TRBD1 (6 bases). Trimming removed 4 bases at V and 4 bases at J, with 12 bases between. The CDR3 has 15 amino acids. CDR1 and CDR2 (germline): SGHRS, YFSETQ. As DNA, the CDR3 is TGCGCCAGCAGCGCGACAGGTGCCGGGGCCAACGTCCTGACTTTC. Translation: CASSATGAGANVLTF.

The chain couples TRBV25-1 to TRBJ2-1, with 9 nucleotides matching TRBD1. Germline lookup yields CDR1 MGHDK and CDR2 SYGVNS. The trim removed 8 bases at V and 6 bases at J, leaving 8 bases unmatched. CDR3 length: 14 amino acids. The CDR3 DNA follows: TGTGCCAGCCTAGGACAGGGGCTCTTCAATGAGCAGTTCTTC. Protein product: CASLGQGLFNEQFF.

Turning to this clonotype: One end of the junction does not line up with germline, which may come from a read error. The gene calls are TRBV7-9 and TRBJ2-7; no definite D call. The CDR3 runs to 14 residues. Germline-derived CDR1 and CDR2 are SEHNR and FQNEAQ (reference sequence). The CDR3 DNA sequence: TGTGCCAGCAGCGTAGCTTTTACCCCCTACGAGCAGTACTTC. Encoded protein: CASSVAFTPYEQYF.

Written as DNA, the CDR3 is TGTGCCTGGTCTACAGGGGAGGCCGGGGAGCTGTTTTTT. As protein: CAWSTGEAGELFF. V and J are TRBV30 and TRBJ2-2, with D perhaps TRBD1 (7 bases). This CDR3 contains 13 residues. Between the trimmed V and J ends, which lost 5 bases and 6 bases, there was a span of 13 bases. CDR1 is GTSNPN, CDR2 SVGIG, per germline (reference sequence).

The CDR3 sequence: CASSRSQIQGSNEAFF. The CDR3 bases are TGTGCCAGCAGCCGCTCTCAAATACAGGGGTCCAATGAAGCTTTCTTT. The chain couples TRBV7-2 to TRBJ1-1; 7 bases line up with TRBD1. CDR1 and CDR2 (germline): SGHTA, FQGNSA. With 5 bases clipped from V and 7 bases from J, the junction kept 16 bases outside the gene matches. The CDR3 loop spans 16 amino acids.

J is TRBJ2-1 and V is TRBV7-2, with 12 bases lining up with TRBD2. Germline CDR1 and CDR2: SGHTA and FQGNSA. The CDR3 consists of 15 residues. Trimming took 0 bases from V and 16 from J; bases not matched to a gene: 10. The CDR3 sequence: CASSLAGASGGAVFF. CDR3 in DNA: TGTGCCAGCAGCTTAGCGGGCGCTAGCGGGGGGGCCGTATTCTTC.

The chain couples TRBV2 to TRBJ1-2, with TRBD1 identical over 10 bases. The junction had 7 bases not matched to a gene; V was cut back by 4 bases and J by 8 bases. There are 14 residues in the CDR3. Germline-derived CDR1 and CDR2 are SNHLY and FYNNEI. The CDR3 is CASSVRQGAGGYTF. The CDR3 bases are TGTGCCAGCAGTGTAAGACAGGGGGCTGGCGGCTACACCTTC.

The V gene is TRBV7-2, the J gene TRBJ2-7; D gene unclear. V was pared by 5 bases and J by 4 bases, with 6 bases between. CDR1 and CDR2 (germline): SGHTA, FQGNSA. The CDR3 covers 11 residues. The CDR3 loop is CASSQRYEQYF. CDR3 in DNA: TGTGCCAGCAGCCAGAGATACGAGCAGTACTTC.

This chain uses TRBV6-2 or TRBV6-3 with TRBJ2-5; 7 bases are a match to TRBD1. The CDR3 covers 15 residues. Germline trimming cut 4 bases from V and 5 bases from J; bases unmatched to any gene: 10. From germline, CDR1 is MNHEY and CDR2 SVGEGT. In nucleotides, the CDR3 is TGTGCCAGCAGTTCCCCCCACAGGGGAGACGAGACCCAGTACTTC. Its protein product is CASSSPHRGDETQYF.

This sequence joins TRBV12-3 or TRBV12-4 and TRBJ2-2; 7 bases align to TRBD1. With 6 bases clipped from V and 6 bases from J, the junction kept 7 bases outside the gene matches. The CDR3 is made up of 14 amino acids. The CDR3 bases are TGTGCCAGCAGACCGACAGGGACGGCCGGGGAGCTGTTTTTT. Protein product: CASRPTGTAGELFF.

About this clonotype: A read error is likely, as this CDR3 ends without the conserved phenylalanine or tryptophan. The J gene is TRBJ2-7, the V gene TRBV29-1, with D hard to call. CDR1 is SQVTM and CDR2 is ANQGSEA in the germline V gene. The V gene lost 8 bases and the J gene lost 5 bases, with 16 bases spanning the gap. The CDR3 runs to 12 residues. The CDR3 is CSYATSYHEQYL. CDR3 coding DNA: TGCAGCTATGCGACCAGTTACCACGAGCAGTACCTC.

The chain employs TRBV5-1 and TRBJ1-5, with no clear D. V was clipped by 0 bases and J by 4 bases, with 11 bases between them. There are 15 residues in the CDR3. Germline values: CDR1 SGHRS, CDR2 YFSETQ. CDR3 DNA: TGCGCCAGCAGCTTGGAGGGTTCGGGAAATCAGCCCCAGCATTTT. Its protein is CASSLEGSGNQPQHF.

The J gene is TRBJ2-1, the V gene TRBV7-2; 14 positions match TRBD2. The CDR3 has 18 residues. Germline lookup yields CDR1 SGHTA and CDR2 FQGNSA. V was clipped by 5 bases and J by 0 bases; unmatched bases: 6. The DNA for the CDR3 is TGTGCCAGCAGCCGGGGACTAGCGGGAGTAGGCTCCTACAATGAGCAGTTCTTC. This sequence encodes CASSRGLAGVGSYNEQFF.

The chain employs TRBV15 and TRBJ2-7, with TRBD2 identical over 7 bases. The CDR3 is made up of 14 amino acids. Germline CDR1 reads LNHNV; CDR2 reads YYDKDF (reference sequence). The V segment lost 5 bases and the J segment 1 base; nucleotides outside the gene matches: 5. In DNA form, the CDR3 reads TGTGCCACCAGCGGGGGGGGTGCTTCCTACGAGCAGTACTTC. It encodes CATSGGGASYEQYF. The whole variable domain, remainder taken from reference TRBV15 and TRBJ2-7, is DAMVIQNPRYQVTQFGKPVTLSCSQTLNHNVMYWYQQKSSQAPKLLFHYYDKDFNNEADTPDNFQSRRPNTSFCFLDIRSPGLGDTAMYLCATSGGGASYEQYFGPGTRLTVT.

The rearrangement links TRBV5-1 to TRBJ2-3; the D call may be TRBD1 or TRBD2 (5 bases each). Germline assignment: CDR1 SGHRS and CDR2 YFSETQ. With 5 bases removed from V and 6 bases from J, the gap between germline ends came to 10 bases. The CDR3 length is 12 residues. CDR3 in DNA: TGCGCCAGCAGTTCGTGGGGGGATACGCAGTATTTT. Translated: CASSSWGDTQYF.

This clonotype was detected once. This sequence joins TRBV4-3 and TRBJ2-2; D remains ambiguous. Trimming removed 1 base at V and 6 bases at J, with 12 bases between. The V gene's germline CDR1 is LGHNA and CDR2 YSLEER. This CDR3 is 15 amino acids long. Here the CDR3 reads CASSQVKGRAGELFF. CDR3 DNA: TGCGCCAGCAGCCAAGTTAAGGGAAGGGCCGGGGAGCTGTTTTTT.

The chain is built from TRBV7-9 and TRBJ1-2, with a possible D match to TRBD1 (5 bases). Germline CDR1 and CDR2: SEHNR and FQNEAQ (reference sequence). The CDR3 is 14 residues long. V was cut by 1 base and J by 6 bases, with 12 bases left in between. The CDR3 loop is CASSLDSTANGYTF. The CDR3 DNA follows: TGTGCCAGCAGCTTAGATTCGACAGCAAATGGCTACACCTTC.

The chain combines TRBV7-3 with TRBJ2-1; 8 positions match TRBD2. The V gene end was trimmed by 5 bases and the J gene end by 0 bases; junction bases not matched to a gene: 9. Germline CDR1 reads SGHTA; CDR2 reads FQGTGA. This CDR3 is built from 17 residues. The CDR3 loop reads CASSARLTSVSYNEQFF. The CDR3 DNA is TGTGCCAGCAGCGCGAGATTGACTAGCGTCTCCTACAATGAGCAGTTCTTC.